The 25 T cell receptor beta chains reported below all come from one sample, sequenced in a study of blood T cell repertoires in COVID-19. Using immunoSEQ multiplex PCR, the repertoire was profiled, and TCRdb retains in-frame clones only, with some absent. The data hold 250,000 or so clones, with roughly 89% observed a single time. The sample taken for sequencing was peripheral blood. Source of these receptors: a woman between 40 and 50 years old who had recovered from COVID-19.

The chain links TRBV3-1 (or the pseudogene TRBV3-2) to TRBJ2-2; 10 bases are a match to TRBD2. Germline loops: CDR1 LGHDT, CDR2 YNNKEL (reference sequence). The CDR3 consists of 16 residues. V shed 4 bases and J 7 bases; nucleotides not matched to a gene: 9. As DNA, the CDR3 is TGTGCCAGCAGCCCCTATTCAGCGGGGGGGCTCGGGGAGCTGTTTTTT. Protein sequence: CASSPYSAGGLGELFF.

CDR3 bases: TGTGCTAGTGGTCCCGACAGGGCACTCACCGGGGAGCTGTTTTTT. Amino acids: CASGPDRALTGELFF. The V and J genes are TRBV12-5 and TRBJ2-2; the match to TRBD1 covers 7 bases. The CDR3 runs 15 residues. The germline V gene encodes CDR1 LGHNT and CDR2 FRNRAP. The V segment lost 5 bases and the J segment 4 bases; nucleotides outside the gene matches: 7.

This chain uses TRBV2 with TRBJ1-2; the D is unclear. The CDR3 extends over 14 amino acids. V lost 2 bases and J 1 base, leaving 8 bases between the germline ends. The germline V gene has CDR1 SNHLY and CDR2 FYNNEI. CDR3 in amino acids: CASSESSSNYGYTF. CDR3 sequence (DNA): TGTGCCAGCAGTGAATCTAGCAGTAACTATGGCTACACCTTC.

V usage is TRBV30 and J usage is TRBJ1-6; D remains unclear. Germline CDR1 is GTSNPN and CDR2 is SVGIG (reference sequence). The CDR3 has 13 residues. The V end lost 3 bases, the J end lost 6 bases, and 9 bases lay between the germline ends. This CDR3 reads CAWRERGNSPLHF. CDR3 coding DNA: TGTGCCTGGAGGGAACGGGGTAATTCACCCCTCCACTTT.

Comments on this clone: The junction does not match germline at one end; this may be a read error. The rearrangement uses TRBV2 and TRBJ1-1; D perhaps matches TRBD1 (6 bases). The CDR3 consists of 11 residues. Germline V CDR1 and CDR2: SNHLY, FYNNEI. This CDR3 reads CASTPTSRGRF. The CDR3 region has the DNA TGTGCCAGCACCCCTACGAGCAGGGGAAGGTTT.

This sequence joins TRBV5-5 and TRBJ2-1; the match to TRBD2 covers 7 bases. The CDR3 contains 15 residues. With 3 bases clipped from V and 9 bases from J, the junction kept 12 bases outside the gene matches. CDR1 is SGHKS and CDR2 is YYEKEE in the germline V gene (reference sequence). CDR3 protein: CASSWTSFLAGEQFF. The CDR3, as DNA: TGTGCCAGCAGCTGGACTAGTTTTCTGGCCGGTGAGCAGTTCTTC.

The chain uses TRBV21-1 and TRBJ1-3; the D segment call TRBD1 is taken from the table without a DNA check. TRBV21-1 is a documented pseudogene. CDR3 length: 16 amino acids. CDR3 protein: CASSKGDSGRGNTIYF. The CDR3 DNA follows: TGTGCCAGCAGCAAAGGAGACAGTGGTCGTGGAAACACCATATATTTT.

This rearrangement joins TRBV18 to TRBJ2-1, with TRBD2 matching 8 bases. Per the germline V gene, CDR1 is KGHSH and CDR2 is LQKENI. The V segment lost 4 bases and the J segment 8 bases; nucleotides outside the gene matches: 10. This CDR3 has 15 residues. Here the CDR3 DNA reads TGTGCCAGCTCACGATCCCGGACTAGCACTTATGAGCAGTTCTTC. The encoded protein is CASSRSRTSTYEQFF.

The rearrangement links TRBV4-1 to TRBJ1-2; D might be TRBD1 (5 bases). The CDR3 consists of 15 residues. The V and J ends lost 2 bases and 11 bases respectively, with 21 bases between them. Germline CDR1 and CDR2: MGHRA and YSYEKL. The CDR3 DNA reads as TGCGCCAGCAGCCAATTCTGGCGCGGGGCTCGGGGGTACACCTTC. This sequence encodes CASSQFWRGARGYTF.

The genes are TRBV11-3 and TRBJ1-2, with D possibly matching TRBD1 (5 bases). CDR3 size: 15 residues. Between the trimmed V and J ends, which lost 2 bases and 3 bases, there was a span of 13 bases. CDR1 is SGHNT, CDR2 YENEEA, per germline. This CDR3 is CASSLTGGDDYGYTF. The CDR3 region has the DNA TGTGCCAGCAGCTTAACCGGGGGTGATGACTATGGCTACACCTTC.

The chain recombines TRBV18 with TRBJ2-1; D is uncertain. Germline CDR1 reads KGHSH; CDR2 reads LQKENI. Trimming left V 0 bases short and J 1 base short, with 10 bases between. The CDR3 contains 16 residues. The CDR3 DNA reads TGTGCCAGCTCACCACCTCCGGGTGTTTCCTACAATGAGCAGTTCTTC. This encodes CASSPPPGVSYNEQFF.

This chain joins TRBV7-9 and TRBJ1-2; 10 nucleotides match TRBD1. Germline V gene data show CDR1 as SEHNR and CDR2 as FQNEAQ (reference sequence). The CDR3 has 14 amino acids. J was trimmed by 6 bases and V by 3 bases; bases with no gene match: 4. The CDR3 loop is CASSLRQGADGYTF. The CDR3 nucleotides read TGTGCCAGCAGCTTGAGACAGGGGGCGGATGGCTACACCTTC.

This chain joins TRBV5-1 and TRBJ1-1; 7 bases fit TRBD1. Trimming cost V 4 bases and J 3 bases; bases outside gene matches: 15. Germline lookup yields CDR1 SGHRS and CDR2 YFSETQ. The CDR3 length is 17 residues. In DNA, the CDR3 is TGCGCCAGCAGCCCCCCGGGACAGAGCGTTGGGGACACTGAAGCTTTCTTT. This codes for CASSPPGQSVGDTEAFF.

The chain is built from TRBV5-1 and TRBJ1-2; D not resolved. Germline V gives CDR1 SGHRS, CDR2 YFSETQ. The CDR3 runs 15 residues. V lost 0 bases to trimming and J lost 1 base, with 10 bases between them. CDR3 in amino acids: CASSLASGNNYGYTF. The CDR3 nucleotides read TGCGCCAGCAGCTTGGCGTCAGGCAATAACTATGGCTACACCTTC.

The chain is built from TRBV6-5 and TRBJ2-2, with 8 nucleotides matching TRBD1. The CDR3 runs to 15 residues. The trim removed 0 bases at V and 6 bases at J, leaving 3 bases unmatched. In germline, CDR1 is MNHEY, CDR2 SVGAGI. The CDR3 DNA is TGTGCCAGCAGTTACTCGACAGGGGAGGCCGGGGAGCTGTTTTTT. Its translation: CASSYSTGEAGELFF.

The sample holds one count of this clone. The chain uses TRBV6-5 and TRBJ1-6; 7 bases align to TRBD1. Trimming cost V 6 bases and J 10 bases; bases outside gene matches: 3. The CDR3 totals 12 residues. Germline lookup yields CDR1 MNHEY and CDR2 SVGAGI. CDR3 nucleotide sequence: TGTGCCAGCAGCACAGGGGTCTCACCCCTCCACTTT. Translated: CASSTGVSPLHF.

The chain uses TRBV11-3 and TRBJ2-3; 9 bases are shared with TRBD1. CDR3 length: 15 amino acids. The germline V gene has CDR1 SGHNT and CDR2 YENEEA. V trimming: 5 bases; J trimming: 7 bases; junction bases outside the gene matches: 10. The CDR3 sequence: CASSEQPGQGNTQYF. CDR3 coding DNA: TGTGCCAGCAGCGAACAACCGGGACAGGGAAATACGCAGTATTTT.

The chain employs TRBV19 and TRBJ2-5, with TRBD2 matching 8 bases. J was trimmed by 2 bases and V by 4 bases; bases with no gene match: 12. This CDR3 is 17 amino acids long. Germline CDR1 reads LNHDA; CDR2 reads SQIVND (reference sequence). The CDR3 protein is CASSTGRGRVNQETQYF. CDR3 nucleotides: TGTGCCAGTAGTACCGGGAGGGGAAGGGTAAATCAAGAGACCCAGTACTTC.

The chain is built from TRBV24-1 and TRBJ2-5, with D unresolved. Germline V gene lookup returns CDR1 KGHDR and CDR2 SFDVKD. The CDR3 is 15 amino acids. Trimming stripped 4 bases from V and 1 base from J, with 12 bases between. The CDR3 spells CATSEPAGSQETQYF. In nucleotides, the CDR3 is TGTGCCACCAGTGAACCCGCAGGTAGCCAAGAGACCCAGTACTTC.

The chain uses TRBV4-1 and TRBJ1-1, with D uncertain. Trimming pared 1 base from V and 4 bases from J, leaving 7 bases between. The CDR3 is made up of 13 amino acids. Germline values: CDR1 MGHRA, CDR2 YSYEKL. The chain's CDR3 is CASSQGGTTEAFF. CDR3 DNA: TGCGCCAGCAGCCAAGGCGGCACCACTGAAGCTTTCTTT.

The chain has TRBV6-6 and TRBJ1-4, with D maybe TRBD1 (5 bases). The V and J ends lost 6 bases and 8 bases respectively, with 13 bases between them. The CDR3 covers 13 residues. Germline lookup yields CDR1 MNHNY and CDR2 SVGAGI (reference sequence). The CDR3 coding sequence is TGTGCCAGCAGATTGGGGGGAGGGGAAAAACTGTTTTTT. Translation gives CASRLGGGEKLFF.

CDR3 sequence: CASSRGAGQETQYF. The CDR3 DNA sequence: TGTGCCAGCAGCCGGGGGGCCGGGCAAGAGACCCAGTACTTC. This chain joins TRBV11-3 and TRBJ2-5, with D possibly matching TRBD2 (7 bases). V was shortened by 5 bases and J by 2 bases, with 12 bases between the two germline ends. CDR3 size: 14 residues. From germline, CDR1 is SGHNT and CDR2 YENEEA.

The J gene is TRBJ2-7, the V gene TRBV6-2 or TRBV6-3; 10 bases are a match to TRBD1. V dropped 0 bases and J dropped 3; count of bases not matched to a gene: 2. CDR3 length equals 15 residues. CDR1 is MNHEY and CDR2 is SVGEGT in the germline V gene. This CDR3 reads CASSYSGTGVYEQYV. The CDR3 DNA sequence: TGTGCCAGCAGTTACTCGGGGACAGGGGTCTACGAGCAGTACGTC.

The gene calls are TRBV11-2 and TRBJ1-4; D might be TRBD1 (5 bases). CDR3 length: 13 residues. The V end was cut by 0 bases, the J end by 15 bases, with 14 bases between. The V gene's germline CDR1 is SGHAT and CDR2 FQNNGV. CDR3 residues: CASSLDHGGSVFF. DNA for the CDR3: TGTGCCAGCAGCTTAGATCATGGGGGGTCGGTGTTTTTT. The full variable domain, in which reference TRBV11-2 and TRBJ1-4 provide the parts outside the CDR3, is EAGVAQSPRYKIIEKRQSVAFWCNPISGHATLYWYQQILGQGPKLLIQFQNNGVVDDSQLPKDRFSAERLKGVDSTLKIQPAKLEDSAVYLCASSLDHGGSVFFGSGTQLSVL.

CDR3 region: CASRGTSSQETQYF. DNA of the CDR3: TGCGCCAGCAGGGGTACTAGCTCCCAGGAGACCCAGTACTTC. The genes are TRBV5-1 and TRBJ2-5, with TRBD2 as a possible D gene (6 bases). Trimming removed 5 bases at V and 5 bases at J, with 16 bases between. CDR1 and CDR2 from the germline V gene are SGHRS and YFSETQ. The CDR3 loop spans 14 amino acids.